This is a list of T cell receptor beta chains from one sample in a study of T cell responses to AZD1222 COVID-19 vaccine. TCRdb's copy holds only in-frame clones and misses some; the assay was immunoSEQ multiplex PCR. Among over 200,000 clones listed, roughly 94% were seen once. The input for sequencing was peripheral blood, taken 28 days after the second dose of the MenACWY control vaccine. The source is an adult who received the MenACWY meningococcal vaccine as a control. The CDR3 runs from the conserved cysteine through the conserved F or W. D genes are given only for firm matches. Only some rows state a clone size, as once, few, many or a class for expanded clones.

size	J	V	D	DNA	CDR3
.	TRBJ2-1	TRBV6-1	TRBD1	TGTGCCAGCAGTGAAGTGACAGGGGGCAAGGATGAGCAGTTCTTC	CASSEVTGGKDEQFF
.	TRBJ1-3	TRBV16	TRBD1	TGTGCCAGCAGCCCGACAGGACAGGGGAACTCTGGAAACACCATATATTTT	CASSPTGQGNSGNTIYF
.	TRBJ2-1	TRBV5-1	.	TGCGCCAGCAGCTTGGCCGCGGGCCACTCCTACAATGAGCAGTTCTTC	CASSLAAGHSYNEQFF
once	TRBJ2-2	TRBV5-1	.	TGCGCCAGCAACTTAGCGCCATTGAACACCGGGGAGCTGTTTTTT	CASNLAPLNTGELFF
.	TRBJ2-3	TRBV5-5	.	TGTGCCAGCAGCCTCACAGGAACCCCCGCAGATACGCAGTATTTT	CASSLTGTPADTQYF
.	TRBJ2-7	TRBV28	.	TGTGCCAGCTCCGACCCCGCGGGGCAGTACTTC	CASSDPAGQYF
.	TRBJ1-4	TRBV9	.	TGTGCCAGCAGCCCGAGGGGAACTTGGGATGAAAAACTGTTTTTT	CASSPRGTWDEKLFF
.	TRBJ2-7	TRBV27	.	TGTGCCAGCAGTAGGATCAGGGGTGGCGAGCAGTACTTC	CASSRIRGGEQYF
.	TRBJ2-7	TRBV5-1	.	TGCGCCAGCAGCTTAAGGGGGAGTACCTCCTACGAGCAGTACTTC	CASSLRGSTSYEQYF
.	TRBJ1-3	TRBV3-1/TRBV3-2	.	TGTGCCAGCAGCCCCGATATGGGGGGCGCCGGAAACACCATATATTTT	CASSPDMGGAGNTIYF
.	TRBJ2-3	TRBV9	TRBD1	TGTGCCAGCAGCGTGTGGGACAGTCCCACAGATACGCAGTATTTT	CASSVWDSPTDTQYF
.	TRBJ2-7	TRBV30	.	TGTGCCTGGAGCGACCAAGGCTACGAGCAGTACTTC	CAWSDQGYEQYF
.	TRBJ2-1	TRBV28	TRBD1	TGTGCCAGCAGACAGGGGACAGCCTTGTACAATGAGCAGTTCTTC	CASRQGTALYNEQFF
once	TRBJ1-5	TRBV7-9	.	TGTGCCAGCAGCCCAAGCAATCAGCCCCAGCATTTT	CASSPSNQPQHF
.	TRBJ2-7	TRBV7-6	TRBD1	TGTGCCAGCAGCTTAGCGGAGCAGGGGGCCACACCTTACGAGCAGTACTTC	CASSLAEQGATPYEQYF
.	TRBJ2-1	TRBV7-2	.	TGTGCCAGCAGAGGGCAGGCGGCCTACAATGAGCAGTTCTTC	CASRGQAAYNEQFF
.	TRBJ1-5	TRBV27	.	TGTGCCAGCAGTTTGGGTCCCAATCAGCCCCAGCATTTT	CASSLGPNQPQHF
.	TRBJ1-2	TRBV11-2	.	TGTGCCAGCAGCTTTGGCACAGGCGGCTACACCTTC	CASSFGTGGYTF
few	TRBJ1-1	TRBV7-9	.	TGTGCCAGCAGAGGACAGAATTACATGAACACTGAAGCTTTCTTT	CASRGQNYMNTEAFF
.	TRBJ2-4	TRBV7-6	.	TGTGCCAGCAGCTTAGCGAAGGGTGGCATTCAGTACTTC	CASSLAKGGIQYF
once	TRBJ1-3	TRBV18	TRBD1	TGTGCCAGCTCACCCCCGACGACAGGGGGTCCCTCTGGAAACACCATATATTTT	CASSPPTTGGPSGNTIYF
many	TRBJ1-2	TRBV9	.	TGTGCCAGCAGCGTAGCCGGGGGCGCCGGCTATGGCTACACCTTC	CASSVAGGAGYGYTF
once	TRBJ1-1	TRBV6-1	.	TGTGCCAGCAGTGAAATTTGGGGGGAATACCTGGCGGGTGCTTTCTTT	CASSEIWGEYLAGAFF